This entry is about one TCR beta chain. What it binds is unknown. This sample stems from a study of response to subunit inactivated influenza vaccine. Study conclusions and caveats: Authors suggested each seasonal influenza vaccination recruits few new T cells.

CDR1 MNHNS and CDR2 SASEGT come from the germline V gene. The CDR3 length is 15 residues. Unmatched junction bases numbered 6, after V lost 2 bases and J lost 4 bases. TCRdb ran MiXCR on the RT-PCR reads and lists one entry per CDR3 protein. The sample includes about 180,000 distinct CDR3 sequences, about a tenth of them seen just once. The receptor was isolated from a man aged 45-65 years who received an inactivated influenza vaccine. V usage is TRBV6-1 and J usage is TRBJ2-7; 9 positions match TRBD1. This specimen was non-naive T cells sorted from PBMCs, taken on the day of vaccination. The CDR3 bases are TGTGCCAGCAGTGAAATATACAGGGGGCGTTACGAGCAGTACTTC. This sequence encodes CASSEIYRGRYEQYF.